This T cell receptor (beta chain) was obtained from a study of blood T cells in healthy people across ages. Broader study findings: In older individuals, TCR beta diversity per million T cells was lower, falling roughly linearly with age.

Using a J-beta primer mix together with a sample-barcoded 5' primer, a second PCR was run for roughly 7 to 11 cycles. One entry per CDR3 protein results from TCRdb running MiXCR on the 5' RACE reads. The table lists roughly 720,000 distinct CDR3 sequences, approximately 55% of them singletons, with around 41% in the top ten. Turning to this clonotype: Its cognate antigen is unknown.

The sequenced sample was blood. The clonotype originates from a man of 80 years or more in good health.

The DNA for the CDR3 is TGTGCCACCAGAAGGGACAGGGACCAAGAGACCCAGTACTTC. The encoded protein is CATRRDRDQETQYF. The chain has TRBV15 and TRBJ2-4; 9 nucleotides agree with TRBD1. The J call may be faulty, since TRBJ2-5 better matches the DNA end. Per the germline V gene, CDR1 is LNHNV and CDR2 is YYDKDF (reference sequence). This CDR3 comprises 14 residues.